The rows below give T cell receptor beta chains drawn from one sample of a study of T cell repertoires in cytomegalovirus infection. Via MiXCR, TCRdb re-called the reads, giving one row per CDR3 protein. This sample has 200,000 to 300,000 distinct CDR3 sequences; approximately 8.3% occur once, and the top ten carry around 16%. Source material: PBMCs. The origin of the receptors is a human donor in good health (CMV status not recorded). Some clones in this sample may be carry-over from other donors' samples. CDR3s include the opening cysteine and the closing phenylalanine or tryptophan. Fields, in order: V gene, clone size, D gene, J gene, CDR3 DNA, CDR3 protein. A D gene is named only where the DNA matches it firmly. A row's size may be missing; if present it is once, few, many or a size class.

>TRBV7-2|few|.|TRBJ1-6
TGTGCCAGCTCCCGGGACATTCAGGGTGGCACCTATAATTCACCCCTCCACTTT
CASSRDIQGGTYNSPLHF
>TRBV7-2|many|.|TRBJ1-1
TGTGCCAGCAGCTTCGGTACAGGCATGAACACTGAAGCTTTCTTT
CASSFGTGMNTEAFF
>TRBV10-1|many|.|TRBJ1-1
TGCGCCAGCAGTGAGAGTATCTGGACGAACACTGAAGCTTTCTTT
CASSESIWTNTEAFF
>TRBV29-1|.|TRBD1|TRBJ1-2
TGCAGCGTTGTGGGGACAGGGGCCGCTTTTGGTGGCTACACCTTC
CSVVGTGAAFGGYTF
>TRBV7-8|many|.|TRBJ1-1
TGTGCCAGCAGCCCAAATGGACGGGCTTTCTTT
CASSPNGRAFF
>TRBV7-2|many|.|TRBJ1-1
TGTGCCAGCAGCAACCTATGGACAAATGAAGCTTTCTTT
CASSNLWTNEAFF
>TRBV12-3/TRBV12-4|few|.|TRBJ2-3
TGTGCCAGCAGACGGTCCGGCAGCACCACAGATACGCAGTATTTT
CASRRSGSTTDTQYF
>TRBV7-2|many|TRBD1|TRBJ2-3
TGTGCCAGCAGCAGTGGACAGGGGGCTAAGGGCACAGATACGCAGTATTTT
CASSSGQGAKGTDTQYF
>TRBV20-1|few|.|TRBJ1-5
TGCAGTGCTTTCCGGTCCGTTGACTATAGCAATCAGCCCCAGCATTTT
CSAFRSVDYSNQPQHF
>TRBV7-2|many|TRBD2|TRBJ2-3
TGTGCCAGCAGCTCCGCAGCGGGATCAGATACGCAGTATTTT
CASSSAAGSDTQYF
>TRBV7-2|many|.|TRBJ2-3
TGTGCCAGCAGCATGAGCTGGGGTCGCACAGATACGCAGTATTTT
CASSMSWGRTDTQYF
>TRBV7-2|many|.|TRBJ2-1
TGTGCCAGCAGACGAAGGACTGCACTGGTTGAGCAGTTCTTC
CASRRRTALVEQFF
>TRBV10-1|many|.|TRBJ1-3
TGCGCCAGCAGTGAGTCGGTGAGCTCTGGAAACACCATATATTTT
CASSESVSSGNTIYF
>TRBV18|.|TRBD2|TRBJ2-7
TGTGCCAGCTCACGGCGGGGGGAATTCTACGAGCAGTACTTC
CASSRRGEFYEQYF
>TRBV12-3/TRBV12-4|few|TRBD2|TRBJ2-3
TGTGCCAGCGATGTAGCGGGGGGGCGAGATACGCAGTATTTT
CASDVAGGRDTQYF
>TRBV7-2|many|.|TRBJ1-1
TGTGCCAGCAGCTTAAACAGGGTCGGCACTGAAGCTTTCTTT
CASSLNRVGTEAFF
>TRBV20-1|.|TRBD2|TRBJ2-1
TGCAGTGCTAGAGATTTGGCTAGCGGGACCTACAATGAGCAGTTCTTC
CSARDLASGTYNEQFF
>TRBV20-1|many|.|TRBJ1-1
TGCAGTGCAAGGCCCAACACTGAAGCTTTCTTT
CSARPNTEAFF
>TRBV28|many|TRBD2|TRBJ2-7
TGTGCCAGCAGGTCTGCCGGGACTAGCGGGGGGCGTACTGCCTACGAGCAGTACTTC
CASRSAGTSGGRTAYEQYF
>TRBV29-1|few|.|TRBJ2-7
TGCAGCGTTGATCTGGGGGGCTACGAGCAGTACTTC
CSVDLGGYEQYF
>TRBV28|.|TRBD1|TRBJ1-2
TGTGCCAGCAGTTCGAGGGGGGGACAGGGGATCTATGGCTACACCTTC
CASSSRGGQGIYGYTF
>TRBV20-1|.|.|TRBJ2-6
TGCAGTGCTAGATTTGACTCTGGGGCCAACGTCCTGACTTTC
CSARFDSGANVLTF
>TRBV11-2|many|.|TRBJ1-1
TGTGCCAGCAGCTTAGAGGCAGGGAGGGTGAACACTGAAGCTTTCTTT
CASSLEAGRVNTEAFF
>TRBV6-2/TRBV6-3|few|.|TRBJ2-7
TGTGCCAGCAGGTGGGAAAGGACGGATTTCTTC
CASRWERTDFF
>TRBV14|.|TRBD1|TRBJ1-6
TGTGCCAGCAGCCACGGATCCGGACAGGGGGCAAATTCCTATAATTCACCCCTCCACTTT
CASSHGSGQGANSYNSPLHF
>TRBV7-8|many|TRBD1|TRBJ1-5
TGTGCCAGCAGCTTACGGGACAGGGGGAACCAGCCCCAGCATTTT
CASSLRDRGNQPQHF